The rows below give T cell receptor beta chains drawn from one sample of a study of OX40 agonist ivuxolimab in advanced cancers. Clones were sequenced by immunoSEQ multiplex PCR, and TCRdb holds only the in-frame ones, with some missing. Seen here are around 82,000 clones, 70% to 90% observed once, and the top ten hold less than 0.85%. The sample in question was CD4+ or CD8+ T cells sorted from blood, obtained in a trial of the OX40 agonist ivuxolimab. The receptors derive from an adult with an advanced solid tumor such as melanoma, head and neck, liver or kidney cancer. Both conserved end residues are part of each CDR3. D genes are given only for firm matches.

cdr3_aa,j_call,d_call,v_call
CASTEGVFEQFF,TRBJ2-1,.,TRBV2
CAWSTYRETQYF,TRBJ2-5,.,TRBV30
CAISPTSGNEQFF,TRBJ2-1,TRBD2,TRBV28
CASRDRFTDTQYF,TRBJ2-3,.,TRBV27
CASSGGQGPSYEQYF,TRBJ2-7,TRBD1,TRBV5-1
CASSPISGGTQYF,TRBJ2-3,TRBD2,TRBV5-1
CASSTNRGHETQYF,TRBJ2-5,.,TRBV6-1
CATSSRLALSTDTQYF,TRBJ2-3,TRBD2,TRBV15
CASRWGENSGNTIYF,TRBJ1-3,.,TRBV5-6
CASSPRAQNTEAFF,TRBJ1-1,.,TRBV11-1
CASSFSQGEQYF,TRBJ2-7,.,TRBV7-6
CASSQDFGGARNEQFF,TRBJ2-1,.,TRBV4-2
CASSRVGPTEAFF,TRBJ1-1,.,TRBV9
CASSSPGNGLETQYF,TRBJ2-5,.,TRBV28
CASKTLAGNTGELFF,TRBJ2-2,TRBD2,TRBV19
CSVEGTSGRAGELFF,TRBJ2-2,TRBD2,TRBV29-1
CASSRTGTSYEQYF,TRBJ2-7,.,TRBV6-5
CASSASSNQPQHF,TRBJ1-5,.,TRBV2
CSVQASGDQPQHF,TRBJ1-5,.,TRBV29-1
CASRGRRRALYNEQFF,TRBJ2-1,.,TRBV28
CASRRYWGQSYNEQFF,TRBJ2-1,.,TRBV7-2
CASSFRTSSGANVLTF,TRBJ2-6,TRBD2,TRBV7-2
CASSLEALNTEAFF,TRBJ1-1,.,TRBV7-6
CASSLTGTGSKAFF,TRBJ1-1,TRBD1,TRBV19
CASSSTSTDTQYF,TRBJ2-3,.,TRBV7-6
CASSQEASGYNEQFF,TRBJ2-1,TRBD2,TRBV4-3
CASTARAGTEAFF,TRBJ1-1,.,TRBV19
CAIRGGQGRRGNSYEQYF,TRBJ2-7,TRBD1,TRBV10-3
CSVFKAENGGTEAFF,TRBJ1-1,.,TRBV29-1
CATAGPSGTDTQYF,TRBJ2-3,.,TRBV2
CASSLMSQETQYF,TRBJ2-5,.,TRBV7-2
CASRPGEETQYF,TRBJ2-5,.,TRBV6-1
CSVVGAGGTYEQYF,TRBJ2-7,TRBD2,TRBV29-1
CASSPVPYNEQFF,TRBJ2-1,.,TRBV4-1
CATPKRGAYNEQFF,TRBJ2-1,.,TRBV5-8
CASRQQQDRYGYTF,TRBJ1-2,.,TRBV27
CAISSGQTYTEAFF,TRBJ1-1,.,TRBV10-3